Below are 24 T cell receptor beta chains sequenced from a single sample in a study of cytomegalovirus exposure and HLA in healthy donors. Measured with immunoSEQ multiplex PCR; TCRdb has only the in-frame clones, and not every one. This sample has some 130,000 clones, with roughly 90% found just once. The sample comprised PBMCs. These receptors all come from a woman younger than 35 in good health and CMV-seropositive.

The V gene is TRBV2, the J gene TRBJ2-7; D is perhaps TRBD1 (6 bases). The CDR3 totals 14 residues. Germline CDR1 reads SNHLY; CDR2 reads FYNNEI. Trimming took off 5 bases at V and 3 bases at J, with 14 bases between the two ends. The CDR3 reads CASSLDGQIYEQYF. CDR3 coding DNA: TGTGCCAGCAGTTTAGACGGACAGATCTACGAGCAGTACTTC.

The chain has TRBV11-2 and TRBJ1-3, with 10 bases identical to TRBD1. Germline V gene sequence: CDR1 SGHAT, CDR2 FQNNGV. The CDR3 runs to 15 residues. Trimming took 2 bases from V and 6 from J; bases not matched to a gene: 4. The CDR3 DNA reads as TGTGCCAGCAGCTTACTGGGACAGGGGCAAAACACCATATATTTT. Protein product: CASSLLGQGQNTIYF.

The chain recombines TRBV27 with TRBJ2-3, with a weak D call TRBD1 (6 bases). CDR3 length: 12 residues. The V and J ends lost 5 bases and 8 bases respectively, with 11 bases between them. The V gene's germline CDR1 is MNHEY and CDR2 SMNVEV (reference sequence). The CDR3 DNA sequence: TGTGCCAGCAGTCCCCCCAGGGGTACGCAGTATTTT. Its translation: CASSPPRGTQYF.

The V call is TRBV6-5, the J call TRBJ2-2, with TRBD1 identical over 9 bases. The CDR3 runs 15 residues. V was pared by 6 bases and J by 4 bases, with 6 bases of the junction left unmatched. Germline loops: CDR1 MNHEY, CDR2 SVGAGI. CDR3 sequence (DNA): TGTGCCAGCAGACCCGGGACAGGGAGCACCGGGGAGCTGTTTTTT. This gives the protein CASRPGTGSTGELFF.

V gene TRBV7-9 combines with J gene TRBJ1-5, with D tentatively TRBD1 (6 bases). Per the germline V gene, CDR1 is SEHNR and CDR2 is FQNEAQ (reference sequence). The CDR3 is 14 residues long. Trimming took off 10 bases at V and 0 bases at J, with 13 bases between the two ends. The CDR3 DNA reads as TGTGCCATCGGACAGTCTTATAGCAATCAGCCCCAGCATTTT. Its protein is CAIGQSYSNQPQHF.

This clone was found once. This rearrangement joins TRBV5-1 to TRBJ2-7; D might be TRBD1 (6 bases). Trimming took 0 bases from V and 5 from J, leaving 12 bases between them. Germline V gives CDR1 SGHRS, CDR2 YFSETQ. CDR3 length: 14 residues. The CDR3 bases are TGCGCCAGCAGCTTGGGGACAGTTCAGGACGAGCAGTACTTC. Translation gives CASSLGTVQDEQYF. The entire variable domain, with the rest obtained from reference TRBV5-1 and TRBJ2-7, is as follows: KAGVTQTPRYLIKTRGQQVTLSCSPISGHRSVSWYQQTPGQGLQFLFEYFSETQRNKGNFPGRFSGRQFSNSRSEMNVSTLELGDSALYLCASSLGTVQDEQYFGPGTRLTVT.

The CDR3, as DNA: TGTGCCTGGAGTGAACAGATCTCCTATAATTCACCCCTCCACTTT. It encodes CAWSEQISYNSPLHF. This chain uses TRBV30 with TRBJ1-6; no definite D call. Between the trimmed V and J ends, which lost 1 base and 0 bases, there was a span of 7 bases. Germline CDR1 reads GTSNPN; CDR2 reads SVGIG (reference sequence). The CDR3 length is 15 residues.

The rearrangement joins TRBV27 to TRBJ1-5; D might be TRBD1 (6 bases). Per germline, CDR1 MNHEY and CDR2 SMNVEV (reference sequence). V was trimmed by 1 base and J by 0 bases, leaving 10 bases between them. There are 16 residues in the CDR3. The chain's CDR3 is CASSLLPDSSNQPQHF. The CDR3, as DNA: TGTGCCAGCAGTTTATTACCGGACAGTAGCAATCAGCCCCAGCATTTT.

DNA of the CDR3: TGTGCCAGCAGCGTATTCGTATCTGGGGAGCTGTTTTTT. This sequence encodes CASSVFVSGELFF. V usage is TRBV9 and J usage is TRBJ2-2; D is unresolved. The CDR3 has 13 residues. Trimming stripped 1 base from V and 8 bases from J, with 9 bases between. The germline CDR1 and CDR2 sequences are SGDLS and YYNGEE. The full variable domain, rest sourced from reference TRBV9 and TRBJ2-2, is DSGVTQTPKHLITATGQRVTLRCSPRSGDLSVYWYQQSLDQGLQFLIQYYNGEERAKGNILERFSAQQFPDLHSELNLSSLELGDSALYFCASSVFVSGELFFGEGSRLTVL.

The chain has TRBV13 and TRBJ2-3; D is ambiguous. Germline lookup yields CDR1 PRHDT and CDR2 FYEKMQ (reference sequence). Trimming removed 1 base at V and 4 bases at J, with 12 bases between. The CDR3 extends over 15 amino acids. The CDR3 spells CASSLDRGPPDTQYF. The CDR3 DNA reads TGTGCCAGCAGCTTAGATCGTGGGCCCCCAGATACGCAGTATTTT.

V gene TRBV6-5 combines with J gene TRBJ1-2; D remains ambiguous. V was shortened by 6 bases and J by 6 bases, with 14 bases between the two germline ends. The CDR3 loop spans 13 amino acids. Germline CDR1 MNHEY, CDR2 SVGAGI. The CDR3: CASSLGGRNGYTF. The CDR3 region has the DNA TGTGCCAGCAGCCTAGGAGGACGGAATGGCTACACCTTC.

The table lists this clone with a few counts. This rearrangement joins TRBV5-1 to TRBJ1-6, with a possible D match to TRBD1 (6 bases). V lost 0 bases and J 7 bases, leaving 11 bases between the germline ends. Germline lookup yields CDR1 SGHRS and CDR2 YFSETQ. The CDR3 loop spans 15 amino acids. The DNA of the CDR3 is TGCGCCAGCAGCTTGGCGGGGGGCGGGAATTCACCCCTCCACTTT. This translates into CASSLAGGGNSPLHF.

The chain uses TRBV19 and TRBJ1-5; tentatively, D is TRBD1 (5 bases). Germline values: CDR1 LNHDA, CDR2 SQIVND (reference sequence). This CDR3 spans 15 amino acids. V was trimmed by 6 bases and J by 7 bases, leaving 19 bases between them. The CDR3 region has the DNA TGTGCCAGTAGCCTAACCTCGGGGGGTAACCAGCCCCAGCATTTT. Protein: CASSLTSGGNQPQHF.

The J gene is TRBJ1-4, the V gene TRBV15; no clear D. There are 16 residues in the CDR3. V shed 0 bases and J shed 4 bases, with 12 bases lying between them. The germline CDR1 and CDR2 sequences are LNHNV and YYDKDF (reference sequence). The CDR3 region has the DNA TGTGCCACCAGCAGAGATAGTAACAGAATTAATGAAAAACTGTTTTTT. This codes for CATSRDSNRINEKLFF.

The CDR3 sequence is CASSQGQMNTEAFF. CDR3 nucleotides: TGCGCCAGCAGCCAAGGACAGATGAACACTGAAGCTTTCTTT. V is TRBV4-3 and J is TRBJ1-1; maybe TRBD1 (5 bases). Trimming stripped 1 base from V and 0 bases from J, with 6 bases between. The CDR3 is 14 residues long. The V gene's germline CDR1 is LGHNA and CDR2 YSLEER.

The rearrangement links TRBV5-1 to TRBJ1-1, with TRBD1 identical over 7 bases. The CDR3 has 15 residues. The germline V gene encodes CDR1 SGHRS and CDR2 YFSETQ. V shed 0 bases and J 6 bases; nucleotides not matched to a gene: 8. CDR3 nucleotide sequence: TGCGCCAGCAGCTTGGCGAGTGCAGGGGGTTCTGAAGCTTTCTTT. It codes for CASSLASAGGSEAFF.

The chain links TRBV2 to TRBJ1-1; D gene uncertain. The CDR3 extends over 12 amino acids. Germline CDR1 and CDR2: SNHLY and FYNNEI. Between the trimmed V and J ends, which lost 6 bases and 1 base, there was a span of 6 bases. CDR3: CASREGNTEAFF. The CDR3 bases are TGTGCCAGCAGAGAGGGGAACACTGAAGCTTTCTTT.

The chain links TRBV29-1 to TRBJ2-7; 8 bases are a match to TRBD2. The V and J ends lost 4 bases and 3 bases, in that order; junction bases with no gene match: 8. The CDR3 runs to 14 residues. Germline CDR1 SQVTM, CDR2 ANQGSEA. CDR3 protein: CSVARASGYYEQYF. DNA for the CDR3: TGCAGCGTTGCCCGGGCTAGCGGGTACTACGAGCAGTACTTC.

V gene TRBV5-1 combines with J gene TRBJ1-1; D not certain. V was shortened by 1 base and J by 1 base, with 11 bases between the two germline ends. The CDR3 is 15 residues long. Germline V gives CDR1 SGHRS, CDR2 YFSETQ. CDR3 loop: CASSLRQEPNTEAFF. Here the CDR3 DNA reads TGCGCCAGCAGCTTGCGCCAGGAACCGAACACTGAAGCTTTCTTT.

The rearrangement uses TRBV5-1 and TRBJ2-1; 13 nucleotides align to TRBD2. The CDR3 has 19 residues. Trimming took 1 base from V and 1 from J; bases not matched to a gene: 8. CDR1 and CDR2 from the germline V gene are SGHRS and YFSETQ. In nucleotides, the CDR3 is TGCGCCAGCAGCTTGCCCCAAGGACTAGCGGGAGTGTCCTACAATGAGCAGTTCTTC. Encoded protein: CASSLPQGLAGVSYNEQFF.

CDR3 coding DNA: TGTGCCAGCAGTGGCTCGACAGGGACCTACGAGCAGTACTTC. Its translation: CASSGSTGTYEQYF. The genes are TRBV2 and TRBJ2-7; 7 bases fit TRBD1. Germline V CDR1 and CDR2: SNHLY, FYNNEI. Unmatched junction bases numbered 5, after V lost 4 bases and J lost 2 bases. CDR3 size: 14 residues.

V and J are TRBV2 and TRBJ2-2; 10 bases are a match to TRBD1. Germline CDR1 reads SNHLY; CDR2 reads FYNNEI. The CDR3 is 14 amino acids. V dropped 7 bases and J dropped 7; count of bases not matched to a gene: 6. The CDR3 spells CASKGQGFVGELFF. The CDR3 DNA is TGTGCCAGCAAGGGACAGGGGTTTGTCGGGGAGCTGTTTTTT.

V is TRBV7-3 and J is TRBJ2-3; 12 bases agree with TRBD2. CDR3 length: 16 amino acids. V shed 6 bases, J shed 5 bases, and the junction held 9 bases outside the gene matches. Germline-derived CDR1 and CDR2 are SGHTA and FQGTGA. This chain's CDR3 is CASSPTSGGPRDTQYF. The CDR3 DNA follows: TGTGCCAGCAGTCCTACTAGCGGGGGGCCGAGAGATACGCAGTATTTT.

This clone was counted once. This rearrangement joins TRBV6-1 to TRBJ2-7; D is uncertain. From germline, CDR1 is MNHNS and CDR2 SASEGT. The CDR3 covers 13 residues. Trimming took off 0 bases at V and 12 bases at J, with 15 bases between the two ends. The CDR3: CASSEAIRGSRYF. Written as DNA, the CDR3 is TGTGCCAGCAGTGAAGCGATACGCGGCAGCCGGTACTTC.